This TCR beta chain is drawn from a study of blood T cell repertoires in COVID-19. This clone was observed a single time. Measured with immunoSEQ multiplex PCR; TCRdb has only the in-frame clones, and not every one. The sample gives 130,000 or so clones, approximately 88% of which show up once; 1.4% is in the top ten. This CDR3 has 18 residues. V lost 5 bases and J lost 0; bases outside the gene matches: 8. Germline-derived CDR1 and CDR2 are SGHRS and YFSETQ. The clonotype comes from a man in his sixties with acute or convalescent COVID-19. The genes are TRBV5-1 and TRBJ2-3, with 14 bases aligning to TRBD2. Input material: peripheral blood. The CDR3 DNA follows: TGCGCCAGCAGTTCCGGGACTAGCGGGGGAGTCAGCACAGATACGCAGTATTTT. Translating gives CASSSGTSGGVSTDTQYF.